The 32 T cell receptor beta chains reported below all come from one sample, sequenced in a study of blood T cell repertoires in COVID-19 (dated by TCRdb to the early 2020s). Libraries were made using the immunoSEQ multiplex PCR assay. TCRdb retrieved this table from immuneACCESS and kept in-frame rearrangements only. Not all clones are present; in checked studies, unresolved V genes account for under half, and no reason is known for the remainder. Counted in this sample were some 310,000 clones; 85% to 90% of them appeared once. The ten largest clones take up more than 0.85% of the sample. Sequences were obtained from peripheral blood. The receptors derive from a woman between 40 and 50 years old with COVID-19, enrolled during active disease.

This clone was seen a single time. The V and J genes are TRBV7-9 and TRBJ1-1; D not certain. This CDR3 spans 14 amino acids. Germline CDR1 SEHNR, CDR2 FQNEAQ (reference sequence). Trimming removed 5 bases at V and 4 bases at J, with 14 bases between. As DNA, the CDR3 is TGTGCCAGCAGCCAATTACGGGAAAGCACTGAAGCTTTCTTT. It yields the protein CASSQLRESTEAFF.

The chain employs TRBV7-2 and TRBJ1-1; D may be TRBD1 (5 bases). CDR1 and CDR2 (germline): SGHTA, FQGNSA. The V gene lost 1 base and the J gene lost 10 bases, with 16 bases spanning the gap. The CDR3 extends over 14 amino acids. The CDR3: CASSLEFSGLGAFF. As DNA, the CDR3 is TGTGCCAGCAGCTTAGAATTCTCGGGACTCGGAGCTTTCTTT.

A few counts support this clone. The chain couples TRBV10-1 to TRBJ1-6; weak D call: TRBD1 (5 bases). The CDR3 sequence is 14 residues long. The germline CDR1 and CDR2 sequences are WNHNN and SYGVQD (reference sequence). Between the trimmed V and J ends, which lost 7 bases and 7 bases, there was a span of 14 bases. CDR3 in DNA: TGCGCCAGCATTGCCGACAGTTCGAATTCACCCCTCCACTTT. Its translation is CASIADSSNSPLHF.

The chain uses TRBV5-1 and TRBJ2-7, with a weak D call TRBD1 (6 bases). This CDR3 comprises 14 residues. V dropped 4 bases and J dropped 1 base, with 12 bases sitting between them. Germline V gene lookup returns CDR1 SGHRS and CDR2 YFSETQ. Here the CDR3 reads CASSLARGSYEQYF. For the CDR3, the DNA is TGCGCCAGCAGCCTCGCGAGGGGGTCCTACGAGCAGTACTTC.

The chain has TRBV4-3 and TRBJ1-5, with no clear D. V was trimmed by 0 bases and J by 5 bases, leaving 11 bases between them. The CDR3 is 15 residues long. Germline CDR1 reads LGHNA; CDR2 reads YSLEER. This CDR3 reads CASSQDDRAYQPQHF. The CDR3 DNA follows: TGCGCCAGCAGCCAAGATGATAGAGCTTATCAGCCCCAGCATTTT.

As for this clone: A junction boundary mismatches the germline segment, possibly from a read error. The rearrangement uses TRBV28 and TRBJ1-5, with TRBD1 matching 8 bases. Germline assignment: CDR1 MDHEN and CDR2 SYDVKM. CDR3 length: 15 amino acids. CDR3: CAGSTQGARNQPQHF. In DNA form, the CDR3 reads TGTGCCGGCAGTACGCAGGGGGCGCGCAATCAGCCCCAGCATTTT.

The chain couples TRBV9 to TRBJ2-2, with D uncertain. V shed 0 bases and J shed 5 bases, with 5 bases lying between them. This CDR3 has 13 residues. Germline loops: CDR1 SGDLS, CDR2 YYNGEE. CDR3 coding DNA: TGTGCCAGCAGCGTAGAAGCTACCGGGGAGCTGTTTTTT. Amino acid sequence: CASSVEATGELFF. Based on the CDR3 plus reference TRBV9 and TRBJ2-2, the full variable domain is DSGVTQTPKHLITATGQRVTLRCSPRSGDLSVYWYQQSLDQGLQFLIQYYNGEERAKGNILERFSAQQFPDLHSELNLSSLELGDSALYFCASSVEATGELFFGEGSRLTVL.

The rearrangement joins TRBV30 to TRBJ1-2; D uncertain. The CDR3 covers 14 residues. V was pared by 4 bases and J by 0 bases, with 12 bases between. The germline CDR1 and CDR2 sequences are GTSNPN and SVGIG (reference sequence). The CDR3 sequence is CAWNPKRANYGYTF. CDR3 bases: TGTGCCTGGAACCCCAAGAGGGCTAACTATGGCTACACCTTC.

The rearrangement links TRBV4-2 to TRBJ1-2; D gene unclear. V was trimmed by 0 bases and J by 6 bases, leaving 14 bases between them. Germline loops: CDR1 LGHNA, CDR2 YNFKEQ. CDR3 length: 15 residues. This CDR3 reads CASSQDGGRGDGYTF. The CDR3 DNA reads as TGTGCCAGCAGCCAAGACGGTGGGCGGGGTGATGGCTACACCTTC.

The V call is TRBV2, the J call TRBJ2-6; D may be TRBD1 (5 bases). This CDR3 is 15 amino acids long. Germline CDR1 is SNHLY and CDR2 is FYNNEI. The V end lost 5 bases, the J end lost 0 bases, and 8 bases lay between the germline ends. This CDR3 reads CASSFRASGANVLTF. The CDR3, as DNA: TGTGCCAGCAGTTTCAGGGCCTCTGGGGCCAACGTCCTGACTTTC.

This clone occurred a few times. This chain joins TRBV7-9 and TRBJ2-7, with a possible D match to TRBD2 (6 bases). Germline CDR1 and CDR2: SEHNR and FQNEAQ (reference sequence). The length of the CDR3 is 16 residues. Trimming removed 1 base at V and 7 bases at J, with 20 bases between. The CDR3 DNA is TGTGCCAGCAGCTTAGTTATTAGCGGAGCCCCTTGGGAGCAGTACTTC. This sequence encodes CASSLVISGAPWEQYF.

This chain uses TRBV5-1 with TRBJ1-4; no clear D. V gave up 4 bases and J gave up 4 bases, with 17 bases separating them. This CDR3 has 16 amino acids. CDR1 and CDR2 (germline): SGHRS, YFSETQ. CDR3 in DNA: TGCGCCAGCAGCCCCTTGACGGCCCGAGGTAATGAAAAACTGTTTTTT. It codes for CASSPLTARGNEKLFF.

The V gene is TRBV7-9, the J gene TRBJ2-3; 11 bases agree with TRBD1. The CDR3 contains 16 residues. The germline V gene has CDR1 SEHNR and CDR2 FQNEAQ (reference sequence). V trimming: 5 bases; J trimming: 4 bases; junction bases outside the gene matches: 8. The CDR3 DNA sequence: TGTGCCAGCAGCACGGACAGGGGGCATCTTTCAGATACGCAGTATTTT. Amino acid sequence: CASSTDRGHLSDTQYF.

This clone came up a few times. This chain uses TRBV4-3 with TRBJ1-1; 8 positions agree with TRBD1. J gave up 1 base and V 6 bases, and 4 bases lay outside the gene matches. This CDR3 contains 14 residues. CDR1 and CDR2 (germline): LGHNA, YSLEER. The CDR3 DNA sequence: TGCGCCAGCAGTCGGACAGGGCAGAACACTGAAGCTTTCTTT. The encoded protein is CASSRTGQNTEAFF.

The rearrangement joins TRBV3-1 (or the pseudogene TRBV3-2) to TRBJ2-3; D remains ambiguous. V was shortened by 0 bases and J by 7 bases, with 20 bases between the two germline ends. This CDR3 region has 17 residues. Per the germline V gene, CDR1 is LGHDT and CDR2 is YNNKEL (reference sequence). CDR3 sequence: CASSQEIARRPQNTQYF. The CDR3 nucleotides are TGTGCCAGCAGCCAAGAAATCGCTAGGCGGCCACAAAATACGCAGTATTTT.

This sequence joins TRBV28 and TRBJ1-4; a possible D gene is TRBD1 (6 bases). V dropped 3 bases and J dropped 8 bases, with 10 bases sitting between them. The germline gives CDR1 MDHEN, CDR2 SYDVKM. The CDR3 is made up of 13 amino acids. CDR3 nucleotide sequence: TGTGCCAGCAGTTTCGGGACATTAGAAAAACTGTTTTTT. It codes for CASSFGTLEKLFF.

This clone was counted a single time. The chain combines TRBV29-1 with TRBJ1-1; 9 bases align to TRBD1. After removal of 7 bases from V and 4 bases from J, the junction contained 7 bases not matched to a gene. The germline V gene encodes CDR1 SQVTM and CDR2 ANQGSEA. This CDR3 spans 13 amino acids. CDR3 region: CSGQRTGVTEAFF. CDR3 DNA: TGCAGCGGCCAAAGGACAGGGGTCACTGAAGCTTTCTTT.

On this clone: Other DNA variants within this sample encode the same CDR3. V and J are TRBV5-1 and TRBJ1-5; the D gene is possibly TRBD1 (5 bases). Deletions cut 0 bases from V and 1 base from J, with 8 bases between. The CDR3 covers 15 residues. CDR1 and CDR2 from the germline V gene are SGHRS and YFSETQ. The CDR3 protein is CASSLGQGSNQPQHF. DNA of the CDR3: TGCGCCAGCAGCTTGGGTCAGGGAAGCAATCAGCCCCAGCATTTT.

This clone appeared once. The V and J genes are TRBV18 and TRBJ1-4, with 10 bases aligning to TRBD1. In germline, CDR1 is KGHSH, CDR2 LQKENI. This CDR3 is built from 15 residues. V shed 3 bases and J 6 bases; nucleotides not matched to a gene: 4. The CDR3 loop is CASSPTDRGHEKLFF. The CDR3 DNA reads as TGTGCCAGCTCACCTACCGACAGGGGGCATGAAAAACTGTTTTTT.

The V gene is TRBV6-6, the J gene TRBJ1-2, with D possibly TRBD1 on 5 matching bases. Germline CDR1 reads MNHNY; CDR2 reads SVGAGI (reference sequence). This CDR3 has 13 residues. Trimming removed 7 bases from V and 5 bases from J, with 14 bases in between. CDR3 residues: CASIPGGEYGYTF. CDR3 bases: TGTGCCAGCATTCCCGGGGGAGAATATGGCTACACCTTC.

The V gene is TRBV7-2, the J gene TRBJ1-2, with a weak D call TRBD1 (6 bases). Per the germline V gene, CDR1 is SGHTA and CDR2 is FQGNSA. Trimming left V 1 base short and J 4 bases short, with 10 bases between. The CDR3 sequence is 14 residues long. CDR3 DNA: TGTGCCAGCAGCTTAGAGGGACAAGTCTATGGCTACACCTTC. Translating it yields CASSLEGQVYGYTF.

The chain links TRBV7-8 to TRBJ2-3; no firm D call. Trimming left V 4 bases short and J 2 bases short, with 19 bases between. CDR1 SGHVS and CDR2 FQNEAQ come from the germline V gene. The CDR3 is 17 amino acids. In nucleotides, the CDR3 is TGTGCCAGCAGCTCGCGCTTAGTGGCGAGGCTCACAGATACGCAGTATTTT. This codes for CASSSRLVARLTDTQYF.

V is TRBV15 and J is TRBJ1-5; TRBD1 matches 7 bases. This CDR3 is built from 16 residues. Germline V gives CDR1 LNHNV, CDR2 YYDKDF (reference sequence). The V segment lost 0 bases and the J segment 4 bases; nucleotides outside the gene matches: 6. In nucleotides, the CDR3 is TGTGCCACCAGCAGAGATTTCGGACAGGCTAATCAGCCCCAGCATTTT. It is translated as CATSRDFGQANQPQHF.

This clone came up a few times. The V call is TRBV7-2, the J call TRBJ2-5; D call uncertain. CDR1 SGHTA and CDR2 FQGNSA come from the germline V gene. Deletions cut 5 bases from V and 4 bases from J, with 8 bases between. The CDR3 covers 12 residues. CDR3 protein: CASSPPRETQYF. As DNA, the CDR3 is TGTGCCAGCAGCCCACCCAGAGAGACCCAGTACTTC.

This chain links TRBV6-6 with TRBJ1-3, with 9 bases aligning to TRBD1. Germline V lookup: CDR1 MNHNY, CDR2 SVGAGI (reference sequence). J was trimmed by 2 bases and V by 5 bases; bases with no gene match: 16. The CDR3 has 19 amino acids. CDR3 nucleotides: TGTGCCAGCAGTCACGGGGGGTTTACAGGGGGCAATGCTGGAAACACCATATATTTT. Translated: CASSHGGFTGGNAGNTIYF.

The genes are TRBV7-6 and TRBJ1-5, with 7 bases fitting TRBD1. The CDR3 covers 18 residues. Trimming at V came to 5 bases and at J to 0 bases, leaving 13 bases not matched to a gene. Germline-derived CDR1 and CDR2 are SGHVS and FNYEAQ. This chain's CDR3 is CASSVKAPDRVSNQPQHF. The CDR3 DNA follows: TGTGCCAGCAGCGTTAAGGCCCCCGACAGGGTTAGCAATCAGCCCCAGCATTTT.

Note on this clone: The sample contains more than one DNA sequence encoding this CDR3. The chain employs TRBV27 and TRBJ1-6, with 8 bases matching TRBD1. Germline values: CDR1 MNHEY, CDR2 SMNVEV (reference sequence). The ends lost 5 bases at V and 6 bases at J; junction bases unmatched: 6. This CDR3 contains 15 residues. The CDR3 loop is CASSSQGAGNSPLHF. The CDR3 DNA reads TGTGCCAGCAGTAGTCAGGGGGCCGGTAATTCACCCCTCCACTTT.

The V call is TRBV5-1, the J call TRBJ2-1, with 10 bases aligning to TRBD2. CDR3 length: 18 amino acids. V lost 0 bases and J lost 3; bases outside the gene matches: 9. Germline CDR1 is SGHRS and CDR2 is YFSETQ. The CDR3 sequence: CASSLDVGASGSYNEQFF. CDR3 bases: TGCGCCAGCAGCTTGGACGTAGGGGCTAGCGGGAGCTACAATGAGCAGTTCTTC.

This rearrangement joins TRBV7-2 to TRBJ2-3, with 8 bases fitting TRBD2. From germline, CDR1 is SGHTA and CDR2 FQGNSA. The CDR3 spans 19 residues. J lost 4 bases, V lost 5 bases, and 20 bases had no gene match. CDR3 region: CASSLSKVRGGYSADTQYF. CDR3 DNA: TGTGCCAGCAGCCTCTCGAAGGTTCGGGGGGGCTATTCCGCAGATACGCAGTATTTT.

The chain has TRBV7-9 and TRBJ2-3, with D possibly TRBD1 on 6 matching bases. This CDR3 has 14 amino acids. Trimming left V 7 bases short and J 1 base short, with 12 bases between. Germline values: CDR1 SEHNR, CDR2 FQNEAQ (reference sequence). The CDR3 DNA reads as TGTGCCAGCACCTCACAGGGCGGCACAGATACGCAGTATTTT. It yields the protein CASTSQGGTDTQYF.

The chain has TRBV28 and TRBJ1-3, with D unclear. V was cut by 2 bases and J by 5 bases, with 4 bases left in between. This CDR3 comprises 12 residues. Germline V gene data show CDR1 as MDHEN and CDR2 as SYDVKM. The CDR3 sequence is CASSLSRNTIYF. The CDR3 DNA reads as TGTGCCAGCAGTTTAAGCAGAAACACCATATATTTT.

V usage is TRBV5-1 and J usage is TRBJ1-2, with a weak D call TRBD1 (6 bases). Germline CDR1 and CDR2: SGHRS and YFSETQ. Trimming took off 0 bases at V and 2 bases at J, with 8 bases between the two ends. The CDR3 is 14 residues long. As DNA, the CDR3 is TGCGCCAGCAGCTTGGACAGGGAAAACTATGGCTACACCTTC. Its protein is CASSLDRENYGYTF.